The 20 T cell receptor beta chains below were found in one sample sequenced in a study of CXCR3-negative and CXCR3-positive naive CD8 T cells. Their recognized antigens are unknown. The method, 5' RACE with UMI labels, was used to prepare the TRB cDNA libraries. TCRdb re-analyzed the 5' RACE reads; it lists each CDR3 protein once, without DNA. This sample's clone table lists about 89,000 distinct CDR3 sequences. Overall study results and limits: TRB CDR3s were more hydrophobic in CXCR3-positive than in CXCR3-negative naive cells.

The material sequenced was naive CXCR3+ CD8+ T cells from blood. Subset reported: CD45RO-CCR7+CD27+CD95- naive CD8+ T cells expressing CXCR3 (TNR3+). All receptors come from a human donor in good health. Some clones in this sample may be carry-over from other donors' samples.

The chain employs TRBV6-4 and TRBJ2-6. The CDR3 covers 15 residues. Germline assignment: CDR1 MRHNA and CDR2 SNTAGT. The chain's CDR3 is CASSDGGSGANVLTF.

J is TRBJ2-3 and V is TRBV24-1; TCRdb's D call of TRBD1 is untestable without DNA. CDR1 and CDR2 (germline): KGHDR, SFDVKD. The CDR3 loop spans 13 amino acids. The CDR3 reads CATSDFGGDTQYF.

The J gene is TRBJ2-2, the V gene TRBV29-1. Germline V gives CDR1 SQVTM, CDR2 ANQGSEA. The CDR3 totals 12 residues. The chain's CDR3 is CSVFRGTGELFF.

The rearrangement links TRBV7-6 to TRBJ2-5; TCRdb gives TRBD1 as the D gene, but with no DNA this cannot be confirmed. Germline V gene sequence: CDR1 SGHVS, CDR2 FNYEAQ. This CDR3 spans 16 amino acids. The CDR3: CASSPTAGTGSRTQYF. The full variable domain, in which reference TRBV7-6 and TRBJ2-5 provide the parts outside the CDR3, is GAGVSQSPRYKVTKRGQDVALRCDPISGHVSLYWYRQALGQGPEFLTYFNYEAQQDKSGLPNDRFSAERPEGSISTLTIQRTEQRDSAMYRCASSPTAGTGSRTQYFGPGTRLLVL.

The rearrangement links TRBV14 to TRBJ1-5; TCRdb calls TRBD1, which cannot be checked without DNA. The germline gives CDR1 SGHDN, CDR2 FVKESK. This CDR3 has 14 amino acids. This chain's CDR3 is CASSLTGNNQPQHF. The whole variable domain, filled in from reference TRBV14 and TRBJ1-5, reads EAGVTQFPSHSVIEKGQTVTLRCDPISGHDNLYWYRRVMGKEIKFLLHFVKESKQDESGMPNNRFLAERTGGTYSTLKVQPAELEDSGVYFCASSLTGNNQPQHFGDGTRLSIL.

V gene TRBV4-3 combines with J gene TRBJ2-3; TCRdb designates TRBD2, a call that cannot be tested without DNA. The CDR3 length is 14 residues. Germline V CDR1 and CDR2: LGHNA, YSLEER. This chain's CDR3 is CASSPGLGADTQYF.

The chain has TRBV12-3 or TRBV12-4 and TRBJ2-5; TCRdb's D gene call, TRBD1, goes unchecked for lack of DNA. This CDR3 is 14 amino acids long. CDR3 in amino acids: CASSAPTGEETQYF.

The CDR3: CATSRTGEETQYF. J is TRBJ2-5 and V is TRBV15; TCRdb's D call, TRBD1, is unchecked because there is no DNA. Per germline, CDR1 LNHNV and CDR2 YYDKDF (reference sequence). The CDR3 covers 13 residues.

The rearrangement uses TRBV4-1 and TRBJ1-1. CDR3 length equals 12 residues. Germline assignment: CDR1 MGHRA and CDR2 YSYEKL. The chain's CDR3 is CASSQGRSEAFF.

The chain links TRBV24-1 to TRBJ2-7; TCRdb selects TRBD1, and the lack of DNA leaves this call unchecked. From germline, CDR1 is KGHDR and CDR2 SFDVKD. This CDR3 is 13 amino acids long. CDR3 loop: CATSDEGPDEQYF.

The V gene is TRBV9, the J gene TRBJ2-1; TCRdb calls TRBD2, which cannot be checked without DNA. The germline gives CDR1 SGDLS, CDR2 YYNGEE. The CDR3 sequence is 12 residues long. Here the CDR3 reads CASGPWRNEQFF.

V gene TRBV6-5 combines with J gene TRBJ2-7; TCRdb indicates TRBD1, and absent DNA this call remains unverified. CDR1 and CDR2 (germline): MNHEY, SVGAGI. The CDR3 contains 14 residues. CDR3 sequence reads: CASAQGLAAYEQYF.

The chain employs TRBV29-1 and TRBJ2-7; the TRBD1 assignment by TCRdb is unverifiable without DNA. The CDR3 is made up of 13 amino acids. Germline CDR1 reads SQVTM; CDR2 reads ANQGSEA. CDR3 amino acids: CSVSDSLTYEQYF.

The rearrangement joins TRBV7-9 to TRBJ1-1. The CDR3 contains 13 residues. Germline values: CDR1 SEHNR, CDR2 FQNEAQ (reference sequence). The CDR3 region is CASRRAANTEAFF. The whole variable domain, remainder taken from reference TRBV7-9 and TRBJ1-1, is DTGVSQNPRHKITKRGQNVTFRCDPISEHNRLYWYRQTLGQGPEFLTYFQNEAQLEKSRLLSDRFSAERPKGSFSTLEIQRTEQGDSAMYLCASRRAANTEAFFGQGTRLTVV.

This chain uses TRBV5-5 with TRBJ1-6; TCRdb's D call, TRBD1, is unchecked because there is no DNA. Germline V gene lookup returns CDR1 SGHKS and CDR2 YYEKEE (reference sequence). This CDR3 region has 15 residues. CDR3 amino acids: CASSYTGPLNSPLHF.

The chain joins TRBV20-1 to TRBJ2-6; TCRdb reports TRBD2, a call that lacks DNA to check it against. This CDR3 has 16 amino acids. The germline CDR1 and CDR2 sequences are DFQATT and SNEGSKA (reference sequence). CDR3 region: CSARHSPSSGANVLTF.

V gene TRBV7-9 combines with J gene TRBJ2-1. This CDR3 is 13 amino acids long. The germline V gene encodes CDR1 SEHNR and CDR2 FQNEAQ (reference sequence). The CDR3 loop reads CASSLDGNPREFF.

The J gene is TRBJ2-5, the V gene TRBV14. The CDR3 has 17 residues. Per germline, CDR1 SGHDN and CDR2 FVKESK. The chain's CDR3 is CASSQEESSSFQETQYF.

This chain links TRBV6-4 with TRBJ1-2; TCRdb gives TRBD1 as the D gene, but with no DNA this cannot be confirmed. The CDR3 runs 15 residues. Germline values: CDR1 MRHNA, CDR2 SNTAGT. CDR3 loop: CASSDFGGLTYGYTF.

The chain employs TRBV28 and TRBJ2-3; the TCRdb call, TRBD1, lacks DNA for checking. The CDR3 loop spans 16 amino acids. Germline assignment: CDR1 MDHEN and CDR2 SYDVKM. The CDR3 sequence: CASSLAVGGPRDTQYF.